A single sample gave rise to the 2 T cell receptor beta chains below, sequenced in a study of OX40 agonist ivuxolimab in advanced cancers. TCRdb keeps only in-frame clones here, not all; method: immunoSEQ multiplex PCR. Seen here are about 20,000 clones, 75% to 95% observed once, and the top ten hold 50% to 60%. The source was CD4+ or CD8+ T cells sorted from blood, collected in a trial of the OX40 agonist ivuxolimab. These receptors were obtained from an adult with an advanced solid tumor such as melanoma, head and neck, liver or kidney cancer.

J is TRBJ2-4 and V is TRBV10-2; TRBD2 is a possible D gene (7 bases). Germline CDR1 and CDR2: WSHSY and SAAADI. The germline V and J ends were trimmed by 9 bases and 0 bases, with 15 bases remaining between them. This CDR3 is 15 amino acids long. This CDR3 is CASRAGAGAKNIQYF. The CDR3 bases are TGCGCCAGTCGTGCGGGGGCGGGAGCCAAAAACATTCAGTACTTC.

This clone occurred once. The CDR3 spells CASSQDLGGNQPQHF. For the CDR3, the DNA is TGCGCCAGCAGCCAAGATTTGGGTGGCAATCAGCCCCAGCATTTT. This chain joins TRBV4-1 and TRBJ1-5, with D uncertain. The CDR3 covers 15 residues. V was clipped by 0 bases and J by 2 bases, with 8 bases between them. From germline, CDR1 is MGHRA and CDR2 YSYEKL.